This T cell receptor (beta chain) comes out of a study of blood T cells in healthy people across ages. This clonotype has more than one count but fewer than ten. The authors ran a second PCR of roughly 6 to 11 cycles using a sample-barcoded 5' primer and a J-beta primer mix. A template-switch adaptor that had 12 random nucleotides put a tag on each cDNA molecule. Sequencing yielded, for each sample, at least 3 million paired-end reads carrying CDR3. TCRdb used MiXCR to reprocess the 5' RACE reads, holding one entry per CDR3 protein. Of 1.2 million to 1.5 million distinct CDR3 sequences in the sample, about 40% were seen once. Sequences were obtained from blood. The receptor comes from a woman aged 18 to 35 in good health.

The DNA for the CDR3 is TGTGCCAGCAGTGAAAGGGAAGGCCCCACAGATACGCAGTATTTT. This encodes CASSEREGPTDTQYF. The chain couples TRBV2 to TRBJ2-3; no clear D gene. CDR3 length: 15 residues. The germline V gene encodes CDR1 SNHLY and CDR2 FYNNEI. V was cut by 2 bases and J by 2 bases, with 11 bases left in between.